Shown below are 17 T cell receptor beta chains from a single sample sequenced in a study of metastatic and nonmetastatic thyroid tumors. MiXCR re-clonotyped the PCR reads for TCRdb. The profile shows about 16,000 clones, more than 20% of them singletons. No patient had received any treatment before thyroid surgery. The sequenced sample was adjacent normal tissue. The receptors come from a female donor with papillary thyroid cancer or a benign thyroid nodule (not recorded which). Some clones in this sample may be carry-over from other donors' samples.

This chain joins TRBV30 and TRBJ2-7, with D possibly being TRBD1 or TRBD2 (5 bases each). The length of the CDR3 is 14 residues. CDR1 and CDR2 from the germline V gene are GTSNPN and SVGIG (reference sequence). V gave up 3 bases and J gave up 4 bases, with 16 bases separating them. The CDR3 region is CAWRSSPGTYEQYF. The CDR3 bases are TGTGCCTGGAGGAGCAGTCCAGGGACGTACGAGCAGTACTTC.

This rearrangement joins TRBV5-6 to TRBJ2-2; 8 positions agree with TRBD2. The CDR3 covers 16 residues. The germline CDR1 and CDR2 sequences are SGHDT and YYEEEE. V was clipped by 4 bases and J by 1 base; unmatched bases: 6. CDR3 sequence reads: CASSPRTSRNTGELFF. CDR3 sequence (DNA): TGTGCCAGCAGCCCACGGACTAGCCGGAACACCGGGGAGCTGTTTTTT.

This clone has more than one count but fewer than ten. The gene calls are TRBV6-1 and TRBJ1-6, with D perhaps matching TRBD1 (5 bases). There are 16 residues in the CDR3. Germline CDR1 is MNHNS and CDR2 is SASEGT. V lost 6 bases and J 0 bases, leaving 12 bases between the germline ends. This CDR3 reads CASRVGGSSYNSPLHF. The CDR3 nucleotides read TGTGCCAGCAGGGTCGGGGGGAGCTCCTATAATTCACCCCTCCACTTT.

V and J are TRBV20-1 and TRBJ2-1; 8 bases fit TRBD2. Germline V gene lookup returns CDR1 DFQATT and CDR2 SNEGSKA (reference sequence). V shed 1 base, J shed 4 bases, and the junction held 9 bases outside the gene matches. The CDR3 is 16 residues long. CDR3: CSARVPSGLTYNEQFF. For the CDR3, the DNA is TGCAGTGCTAGAGTTCCTAGCGGGCTGACGTACAATGAGCAGTTCTTC.

This clone has a handful of counts. The V gene is TRBV12-3 or TRBV12-4, the J gene TRBJ2-5; either TRBD1 or TRBD2 may fit D (5 bases each). V lost 3 bases and J lost 5, with 13 bases in between. This CDR3 is built from 14 residues. CDR3 residues: CASSFGGRGETQYF. The CDR3 DNA sequence: TGTGCCAGCAGTTTTGGGGGAAGAGGCGAGACCCAGTACTTC.

The rearrangement joins TRBV11-2 to TRBJ1-1, with 11 bases that match TRBD1. Trimming cost V 5 bases and J 6 bases; bases outside gene matches: 11. Germline V gene sequence: CDR1 SGHAT, CDR2 FQNNGV. CDR3 length: 16 residues. Here the CDR3 reads CASSQPRTGGASEAFF. In DNA form, the CDR3 reads TGTGCCAGCAGCCAACCCCGGACAGGGGGCGCATCTGAAGCTTTCTTT.

The genes are TRBV12-5 and TRBJ2-1; D tentatively reads TRBD1 or TRBD2 (6 bases each). CDR1 and CDR2 (germline): LGHNT, FRNRAP. V was pared by 7 bases and J by 2 bases, with 18 bases between. The CDR3 length is 16 residues. The CDR3 nucleotides are TGTGCTAGTGAACCAAGTAGGGGGGCTACCTACAATGAGCAGTTCTTC. Its protein is CASEPSRGATYNEQFF.

This clone was seen a handful of times. The V call is TRBV12-3 or TRBV12-4, the J call TRBJ2-7; 8 nucleotides match TRBD1. V lost 3 bases, J lost 3 bases, and 4 bases stayed unmatched. This CDR3 has 14 amino acids. DNA of the CDR3: TGTGCCAGCAGTTTTGGGACAGGAGGCTACGAGCAGTACTTC. This encodes CASSFGTGGYEQYF.

The rearrangement links TRBV12-3 or TRBV12-4 to TRBJ2-1; the D is unclear. Trimming pared 3 bases from V and 0 bases from J, leaving 6 bases between. The CDR3 runs 14 residues. DNA for the CDR3: TGTGCCAGCAGTTTGACGAGCTCCTACAATGAGCAGTTCTTC. Its protein product is CASSLTSSYNEQFF.

The V and J genes are TRBV7-8 and TRBJ2-7, with D tentatively TRBD2 (6 bases). The CDR3 totals 15 residues. Trimming stripped 5 bases from V and 0 bases from J, with 14 bases between. Germline CDR1 reads SGHVS; CDR2 reads FQNEAQ. CDR3 in DNA: TGTGCCAGCAGCCCCCGGGACTCTTACTCCTACGAGCAGTACTTC. Translated: CASSPRDSYSYEQYF.

This clone was seen a few times. This sequence joins TRBV7-9 and TRBJ2-3, with no clear D. This CDR3 region has 12 residues. The V gene's germline CDR1 is SEHNR and CDR2 FQNEAQ (reference sequence). Trimming pared 3 bases from V and 5 bases from J, leaving 6 bases between. CDR3 protein: CASSLLQDTQYF. The DNA of the CDR3 is TGTGCCAGCAGCTTGTTACAAGATACGCAGTATTTT.

This clone was counted a few times. This chain connects TRBV12-3 or TRBV12-4 to TRBJ1-4; D is unclear. The V end was cut by 3 bases, the J end by 13 bases, with 15 bases between. The CDR3 is made up of 13 amino acids. The CDR3 reads CASSFGPKVGLFF. Written as DNA, the CDR3 is TGTGCCAGCAGTTTCGGTCCCAAGGTGGGACTGTTTTTT.

By proportion, this clone is medium-sized. V is TRBV20-1 and J is TRBJ2-1; tentatively, D is TRBD2 (5 bases). Germline-derived CDR1 and CDR2 are DFQATT and SNEGSKA (reference sequence). The CDR3 loop spans 14 amino acids. V gave up 6 bases and J gave up 6 bases, with 18 bases separating them. The CDR3 DNA is TGCAGTGCCCCTGACTGGAGGTCGTCCAATGAGCAGTTCTTC. Residues: CSAPDWRSSNEQFF.

This clone was seen a handful of times. This chain links TRBV6-4 with TRBJ2-1; perhaps TRBD2 as D (6 bases). This CDR3 is 12 amino acids long. The V gene lost 5 bases and the J gene lost 11 bases, with 13 bases spanning the gap. Germline CDR1 is MRHNA and CDR2 is SNTAGT. CDR3 coding DNA: TGTGCCAGCAGTTACGGCGGGAAACAGCAGTTCTTC. Translating gives CASSYGGKQQFF.

This clone was seen more than once but under ten times. The chain joins TRBV6-4 to TRBJ2-1; 12 bases fit TRBD1. CDR1 is MRHNA and CDR2 is SNTAGT in the germline V gene. V was clipped by 8 bases and J by 3 bases; unmatched bases: 11. The CDR3 spans 17 residues. The DNA for the CDR3 is TGTGCCAGCTCCCCCGGGACAGGGGGCGCCCGCTACAATGAGCAGTTCTTC. Its translation is CASSPGTGGARYNEQFF.

To note about this clone: One end of the junction fails to match germline, which may point to a read error. The chain has TRBV11-2 and TRBJ2-7; D uncertain. The V gene's germline CDR1 is SGHAT and CDR2 FQNNGV. This CDR3 has 14 amino acids. The CDR3 here is CASSLASGPYEHYF. CDR3 in DNA: TGTGCCAGCAGCTTAGCCAGTGGGCCCTACGAGCATTACTTC.

This clone was seen a few times. The chain recombines TRBV6-1 with TRBJ1-1, with a weak D call TRBD1 (5 bases). The CDR3 is made up of 14 amino acids. Deletions cut 2 bases from V and 4 bases from J, with 11 bases between. Per the germline V gene, CDR1 is MNHNS and CDR2 is SASEGT. In DNA, the CDR3 is TGTGCCAGCAGTGAATCCCAGGGACGCACTGAAGCTTTCTTT. Amino acids: CASSESQGRTEAFF.